This T cell receptor beta chain was observed in a study of T cells in tumors after PD-1 blockade. Study information: Patients had no prior checkpoint blockade, systemic immunosuppressants, or anti-cancer therapy within 4 weeks. Blood samples averaged around 100,000 templates (range roughly 22,000-260,000) and 35,000 or so unique clonotypes. Study-level findings and limits: About 41% of tumor TCR clonotypes were also found in blood.

The CDR3 loop spans 15 amino acids. Germline CDR1 SGHRS, CDR2 YFSETQ. Trimming left V 0 bases short and J 1 base short, with 11 bases between. Sequencing was performed with immunoSEQ multiplex PCR; in TCRdb, only in-frame clones are kept and a portion is missing. The sample has 15,000 or so clones; about 80% are singletons. Tumor or blood genomic DNA was sequenced, with inputs of 616 ng to 6,004 ng. About this clone itself: Its target is not known.

This chain uses TRBV5-1 with TRBJ2-7; D possibly corresponds to TRBD2 (5 bases). The sequencing here drew on PBMCs, taken after anti-PD-1 treatment. The receptor comes from a human donor with basal cell carcinoma. CDR3 protein: CASSLDRGSSYEQYF. CDR3 coding DNA: TGCGCCAGCAGCTTGGATCGGGGATCGTCCTACGAGCAGTACTTC.